The 30 T cell receptor beta chains in this list originate from one sample, sequenced in a study of graft-versus-host responses after intestinal transplantation. Assay: immunoSEQ multiplex PCR; the TCRdb copy retains only in-frame clones and omits some. Of about 9,200 clones in the sample, nearly 95% were seen once. This specimen was PBMCs, taken about 70 days after transplant. The receptors come from a human patient who received an intestinal transplant, so some T cells may come from the graft donor.

This rearrangement joins TRBV6-5 to TRBJ2-7; D gene unclear. This CDR3 is 12 amino acids long. The germline V gene has CDR1 MNHEY and CDR2 SVGAGI. Trimming removed 2 bases at V and 7 bases at J, with 9 bases between. Here the CDR3 DNA reads TGTGCCAGCAGTTACCCGGGCCCGGAGCAGTACTTC. Encoded protein: CASSYPGPEQYF.

This clone was seen a single time. The V call is TRBV7-3, the J call TRBJ2-2; 8 bases agree with TRBD1. CDR1 is SGHTA and CDR2 is FQGTGA in the germline V gene. The CDR3 loop spans 17 amino acids. Trimming took 1 base from V and 4 from J; bases not matched to a gene: 8. As DNA, the CDR3 is TGTGCCAGCAGCTTAAGTTGGCAGGGGGCCCTCACCGGGGAGCTGTTTTTT. This sequence encodes CASSLSWQGALTGELFF.

The chain joins TRBV5-1 to TRBJ2-7; D could derive from TRBD1 or TRBD2 (5 bases each). Germline values: CDR1 SGHRS, CDR2 YFSETQ. V lost 0 bases to trimming and J lost 3 bases, with 10 bases between them. The CDR3 length is 14 residues. The chain's CDR3 is CASSLGGALYEQYF. CDR3 DNA sequence: TGCGCCAGCAGCTTGGGAGGGGCCCTCTACGAGCAGTACTTC. Filled out from reference TRBV5-1 and TRBJ2-7, the complete variable domain reads KAGVTQTPRYLIKTRGQQVTLSCSPISGHRSVSWYQQTPGQGLQFLFEYFSETQRNKGNFPGRFSGRQFSNSRSEMNVSTLELGDSALYLCASSLGGALYEQYFGPGTRLTVT.

The V and J genes are TRBV7-9 and TRBJ1-5; weak D call: TRBD1 (6 bases). Germline loops: CDR1 SEHNR, CDR2 FQNEAQ (reference sequence). The CDR3 contains 16 residues. The ends were cut back, 1 base at V and 1 base at J, with 11 bases in the middle. The CDR3 nucleotides are TGTGCCAGCAGCTTAGGACAGGAGGGGAGCAATCAGCCCCAGCATTTT. It encodes CASSLGQEGSNQPQHF.

The genes are TRBV15 and TRBJ2-3; no clear D gene. Germline V gene sequence: CDR1 LNHNV, CDR2 YYDKDF (reference sequence). The CDR3 has 16 amino acids. V shed 0 bases and J shed 0 bases, with 10 bases lying between them. As DNA, the CDR3 is TGTGCCACCAGCAGAGATTTGACCCCTAGCACAGATACGCAGTATTTT. Residues: CATSRDLTPSTDTQYF.

Regarding this clone: The junction does not match germline at one end; this may be a read error. The V call is TRBV25-1, the J call TRBJ2-5, with TRBD2 matching over 7 bases. The germline V gene encodes CDR1 MGHDK and CDR2 SYGVNS. The CDR3 has 16 residues. The CDR3 DNA follows: TGTGCCAGCAGTGAATCGGGGGGTTGGGGCCAAGGGACCCAGTACTTC. It encodes CASSESGGWGQGTQYF. Combining the CDR3 with reference TRBV25-1 and TRBJ2-5 gives the whole variable domain EADIYQTPRYLVIGTGKKITLECSQTMGHDKMYWYQQDPGMELHLIHYSYGVNSTEKGDLSSESTVSRIRTEHFPLTLESARPSHTSQYLCASSESGGWGQGTQYFGPGTRLLVL.

The rearrangement joins TRBV6-5 to TRBJ2-1; D possibly corresponds to TRBD2 (6 bases). The CDR3 has 13 residues. The germline V and J ends were trimmed by 5 bases and 5 bases, with 10 bases remaining between them. Germline lookup yields CDR1 MNHEY and CDR2 SVGAGI. CDR3 sequence: CASSIAVHNEQFF. In DNA form, the CDR3 reads TGTGCCAGCAGTATAGCGGTCCACAATGAGCAGTTCTTC.

The gene calls are TRBV6-5 and TRBJ2-1; D might be TRBD2 (6 bases). Deletions cut 2 bases from V and 5 bases from J, with 10 bases between. Germline loops: CDR1 MNHEY, CDR2 SVGAGI. The CDR3 loop spans 14 amino acids. CDR3 DNA: TGTGCCAGCAGTTACACCATAGCGGACAATGAGCAGTTCTTC. Encoded protein: CASSYTIADNEQFF.

V and J are TRBV10-3 and TRBJ2-7; maybe TRBD2 (7 bases). There are 19 residues in the CDR3. Germline CDR1 ENHRY, CDR2 SYGVKD. V dropped 9 bases and J dropped 3 bases, with 33 bases sitting between them. The CDR3 sequence is CAMLHGTFHPSGDNYEQYF. The CDR3 nucleotides are TGTGCCATGCTACATGGGACTTTCCACCCCAGCGGGGACAACTACGAGCAGTACTTC.

A remark on this clone: The CDR3 ends on some other residue instead of the conserved phenylalanine or tryptophan, so this is likely a read error. The limits of the CDR3 on the DNA are not certain, so only TCRdb's listed CDR3 is given. The CDR3 spells CASSATRKAGKTYG. V gene TRBV11-1 combines with J gene TRBJ1-2. CDR1 and CDR2 from the germline V gene are SGHAT and FQDESV (reference sequence). The CDR3 adds up to 14 amino acids, both ends counted.

The chain combines TRBV28 with TRBJ1-1; D uncertain. The V end was cut by 3 bases, the J end by 4 bases, with 15 bases between. Looked up from germline, CDR1 is MDHEN and CDR2 is SYDVKM. This CDR3 has 15 amino acids. CDR3 sequence: CASSLEGTSFTEAFF. The CDR3 nucleotides are TGTGCCAGCAGTTTGGAGGGTACCTCGTTCACTGAAGCTTTCTTT.

This chain uses TRBV6-1 with TRBJ2-7; D possibly corresponds to TRBD1 (6 bases). CDR1 and CDR2 from the germline V gene are MNHNS and SASEGT. CDR3 length: 14 amino acids. Deletions cut 2 bases from V and 5 bases from J, with 13 bases between. CDR3 in DNA: TGTGCCAGCAGTGAAAGGACAGCTCCGGACGAGCAGTACTTC. As protein: CASSERTAPDEQYF.

V and J are TRBV10-3 and TRBJ1-5; the D is unclear. V lost 0 bases, J lost 6 bases, and 6 bases lay in between. Germline CDR1 ENHRY, CDR2 SYGVKD. CDR3 length: 13 residues. CDR3 nucleotide sequence: TGTGCCATCAGTGAGTCAGGTGGTCAGCCCCAGCATTTT. Amino acids: CAISESGGQPQHF.

The rearrangement links TRBV6-1 to TRBJ2-7; D may be TRBD1 (6 bases). This CDR3 is built from 14 residues. Germline-derived CDR1 and CDR2 are MNHNS and SASEGT. V lost 6 bases to trimming and J lost 3 bases, with 15 bases between them. The CDR3 sequence is CASSPWDKNYEQYF. The CDR3 DNA reads TGTGCCAGCAGCCCTTGGGACAAGAACTACGAGCAGTACTTC.

The genes are TRBV2 and TRBJ1-4, with a possible D match to TRBD1 (6 bases). Per germline, CDR1 SNHLY and CDR2 FYNNEI. The CDR3 consists of 15 residues. The V end was cut by 3 bases, the J end by 2 bases, with 10 bases between. The CDR3 sequence: CASSDGGATNEKLFF. DNA for the CDR3: TGTGCCAGCAGTGACGGGGGGGCCACTAATGAAAAACTGTTTTTT. Full variable domain (rest looked up from reference TRBV2 and TRBJ1-4): EPEVTQTPSHQVTQMGQEVILRCVPISNHLYFYWYRQILGQKVEFLVSFYNNEISEKSEIFDDQFSVERPDGSNFTLKIRSTKLEDSAMYFCASSDGGATNEKLFFGSGTQLSVL.

The chain is built from TRBV6-6 and TRBJ2-2; D gene unclear. This CDR3 contains 15 residues. The V end was cut by 2 bases, the J end by 1 base, with 8 bases between. CDR1 and CDR2 (germline): MNHNY, SVGAGI (reference sequence). The CDR3 DNA reads as TGTGCCAGCAGTTACAACAACCGGAACACCGGGGAGCTGTTTTTT. It specifies CASSYNNRNTGELFF.

The chain joins TRBV29-1 to TRBJ2-1; 7 bases align to TRBD2. Germline loops: CDR1 SQVTM, CDR2 ANQGSEA. The junction had 6 bases not matched to a gene; V was cut back by 4 bases and J by 6 bases. The CDR3 extends over 13 amino acids. CDR3 in DNA: TGCAGCGTTGCGGGACTATCCCGCAATGAGCAGTTCTTC. Protein: CSVAGLSRNEQFF.

This clone was seen just once. The chain carries TRBV28 and TRBJ2-5; 7 nucleotides agree with TRBD2. The V and J ends lost 6 bases and 2 bases, in that order; junction bases with no gene match: 15. CDR1 is MDHEN and CDR2 is SYDVKM in the germline V gene. The CDR3 runs 17 residues. CDR3 sequence: CASSLSEGLGSQETQYF. The CDR3 DNA follows: TGTGCCAGCAGCCTATCCGAAGGACTAGGCTCACAAGAGACCCAGTACTTC.

A remark on this clone: Other DNA sequences in this specimen translate into the identical CDR3. The genes are TRBV9 and TRBJ1-3; perhaps TRBD1 as D (6 bases). The CDR3 consists of 14 residues. V lost 3 bases to trimming and J lost 4 bases, with 11 bases between them. Per the germline V gene, CDR1 is SGDLS and CDR2 is YYNGEE. The CDR3 protein is CASSAQGGGNTIYF. The DNA for the CDR3 is TGTGCCAGCAGCGCACAGGGTGGAGGAAACACCATATATTTT.

The V gene is TRBV4-3, the J gene TRBJ2-7, with a weak D call TRBD2 (5 bases). The CDR3 sequence is 15 residues long. Germline CDR1 reads LGHNA; CDR2 reads YSLEER. V dropped 0 bases and J dropped 0 bases, with 9 bases sitting between them. For the CDR3, the DNA is TGCGCCAGCAGCCAAGAGGTGGGGAGCTCCTACGAGCAGTACTTC. Encoded protein: CASSQEVGSSYEQYF.

The J gene is TRBJ1-6, the V gene TRBV5-1, with D perhaps matching TRBD1 (6 bases). V was shortened by 0 bases and J by 5 bases, with 9 bases between the two germline ends. This CDR3 is built from 15 residues. Germline assignment: CDR1 SGHRS and CDR2 YFSETQ. The CDR3 protein is CASSLGDNNNSPLHF. In DNA form, the CDR3 reads TGCGCCAGCAGCTTGGGGGACAACAATAATTCACCCCTCCACTTT.

The chain employs TRBV28 and TRBJ1-2; 7 positions agree with TRBD1. The ends lost 1 base at V and 8 bases at J; junction bases unmatched: 4. This CDR3 spans 13 amino acids. Germline V gene data show CDR1 as MDHEN and CDR2 as SYDVKM. CDR3 in DNA: TGTGCCAGCAGTTTATATGGGACAGAAGGCTACACCTTC. It codes for CASSLYGTEGYTF.

This chain uses TRBV5-1 with TRBJ2-7; D unclear. Trimming stripped 0 bases from V and 3 bases from J, with 10 bases between. CDR1 and CDR2 from the germline V gene are SGHRS and YFSETQ. The CDR3 covers 14 residues. CDR3 in DNA: TGCGCCAGCAGCTTGGCACCATCTGGCTACGAGCAGTACTTC. Encoded protein: CASSLAPSGYEQYF. The full variable domain, rest sourced from reference TRBV5-1 and TRBJ2-7, is KAGVTQTPRYLIKTRGQQVTLSCSPISGHRSVSWYQQTPGQGLQFLFEYFSETQRNKGNFPGRFSGRQFSNSRSEMNVSTLELGDSALYLCASSLAPSGYEQYFGPGTRLTVT.

The V and J genes are TRBV14 and TRBJ2-5; D may correspond to TRBD1 or TRBD2 (5 bases each). Looked up from germline, CDR1 is SGHDN and CDR2 is FVKESK. V lost 8 bases and J 4 bases, leaving 29 bases between the germline ends. This CDR3 comprises 18 residues. CDR3 residues: CASGPLGEGGNGGETQYF. The CDR3 nucleotides are TGTGCCAGCGGGCCCCTGGGGGAAGGAGGTAACGGAGGAGAGACCCAGTACTTC. The full variable domain, with the rest looked up from reference TRBV14 and TRBJ2-5, is EAGVTQFPSHSVIEKGQTVTLRCDPISGHDNLYWYRRVMGKEIKFLLHFVKESKQDESGMPNNRFLAERTGGTYSTLKVQPAELEDSGVYFCASGPLGEGGNGGETQYFGPGTRLLVL.

The chain has TRBV7-8 and TRBJ2-7; 9 positions agree with TRBD2. Germline V gene data show CDR1 as SGHVS and CDR2 as FQNEAQ. The CDR3 sequence is 16 residues long. Trimming at V came to 0 bases and at J to 3 bases, leaving 6 bases not matched to a gene. The CDR3 spells CASSLAAGGGRYEQYF. CDR3 DNA: TGTGCCAGCAGCTTAGCGGCGGGAGGGGGCCGCTACGAGCAGTACTTC. Full variable domain (rest looked up from reference TRBV7-8 and TRBJ2-7): GAGVSQSPRYKVAKRGQDVALRCDPISGHVSLFWYQQALGQGPEFLTYFQNEAQLDKSGLPSDRFFAERPEGSVSTLKIQRTQQEDSAVYLCASSLAAGGGRYEQYFGPGTRLTVT.

The rearrangement uses TRBV6-5 and TRBJ2-2; no definite D call. V lost 5 bases to trimming and J lost 6 bases, with 7 bases between them. The CDR3 has 12 residues. CDR1 and CDR2 (germline): MNHEY, SVGAGI. This CDR3 is CASSPGAGELFF. The CDR3 nucleotides are TGTGCCAGCAGTCCTGGGGCCGGGGAGCTGTTTTTT.

The rearrangement joins TRBV7-8 to TRBJ2-7; D remains unclear. The V gene's germline CDR1 is SGHVS and CDR2 FQNEAQ. The CDR3 has 14 amino acids. V lost 5 bases and J 0 bases, leaving 11 bases between the germline ends. CDR3 in amino acids: CASSGYIGSYEQYF. The CDR3 nucleotides read TGTGCCAGCAGCGGATACATTGGCTCCTACGAGCAGTACTTC.

V and J are TRBV19 and TRBJ1-6, with 7 bases fitting TRBD1. The CDR3 loop spans 14 amino acids. Germline values: CDR1 LNHDA, CDR2 SQIVND (reference sequence). Unmatched junction bases numbered 2, after V lost 3 bases and J lost 6 bases. The CDR3 DNA follows: TGTGCCAGTAGTATGGGGACAGTTAATTCACCCCTCCACTTT. Translated, it gives CASSMGTVNSPLHF.

The genes are TRBV12-5 and TRBJ2-3, with unresolved D. The CDR3 covers 13 residues. Trimming removed 3 bases at V and 3 bases at J, with 7 bases between. CDR1 is LGHNT, CDR2 FRNRAP, per germline. The CDR3 coding sequence is TGTGCTAGTGGTTTCGACGAGACAGATACGCAGTATTTT. Protein product: CASGFDETDTQYF.

The chain carries TRBV4-1 and TRBJ2-2; 7 bases are shared with TRBD2. Per germline, CDR1 MGHRA and CDR2 YSYEKL. CDR3 size: 17 residues. V was clipped by 0 bases and J by 4 bases; unmatched bases: 8. Here the CDR3 reads CASSQEGDYPITGELFF. The CDR3 bases are TGCGCCAGCAGCCAAGAAGGGGACTACCCCATCACCGGGGAGCTGTTTTTT.